These T cell receptor beta chains were read from a single sample in a study of T cells in Graves' hyperthyroidism and ophthalmopathy. In TCRdb, the multiplex PCR reads were re-called with MiXCR into one record per CDR3 protein. This sample has hundreds of thousands of distinct CDR3 sequences; approximately 13% occur once, and the top ten carry roughly 5.7%. What was sequenced was blood. The receptor set was obtained from a woman under 40 with Graves' hyperthyroidism that later progressed to Graves' ophthalmopathy. Both conserved end residues are part of each CDR3. Fields, in order: CDR3 length, clone size, D gene, J gene, V gene, CDR3 DNA, CDR3 protein. D genes are given only for firm matches. The size field is filled for only some rows; it gives once, few, many or a size class.

length: 14; size: many; D: -; J: TRBJ1-1; V: TRBV15; DNA: TGTGCCACCAGCAAAAACAGGGAGAACACTGAAGCTTTCTTT; CDR3: CATSKNRENTEAFF
length: 16; size: many; D: -; J: TRBJ2-1; V: TRBV6-1; DNA: TGTGCCAGCAGTGAGGACTTATCTACATTGGTTGATGAGCAGTTCTTC; CDR3: CASSEDLSTLVDEQFF
length: 16; size: many; D: TRBD2; J: TRBJ2-7; V: TRBV7-2; DNA: TGTGCCAGCCAGGGACTAGCGGGAGTTGGCGTCTACGAGCAGTACTTC; CDR3: CASQGLAGVGVYEQYF
length: 14; size: -; D: -; J: TRBJ2-6; V: TRBV18; DNA: TGTGCCAGCTCACTTCTCGGGGAGGCCAACGTCCTGACTTTC; CDR3: CASSLLGEANVLTF
length: 16; size: many; D: TRBD2; J: TRBJ2-1; V: TRBV11-3; DNA: TGTGCCACCAACCCTAGCGGGAGGCGCTCCTACAATGAGCAGTTCTTC; CDR3: CATNPSGRRSYNEQFF
length: 13; size: many; D: -; J: TRBJ1-1; V: TRBV12-3/TRBV12-4; DNA: TGTGCCAGCAGCCCCAATGGGGGCCCTGAAGCTTTCTTT; CDR3: CASSPNGGPEAFF
length: 13; size: many; D: -; J: TRBJ1-4; V: TRBV4-1; DNA: TGCGCCAGCAGCCAAGTCTGGGGTGAAAAACTGTTTTTT; CDR3: CASSQVWGEKLFF
length: 15; size: few; D: TRBD1; J: TRBJ2-3; V: TRBV6-2/TRBV6-3; DNA: TGTGCCAGCACCTCTGACGACAGGGGTACAGATACGCAGTATTTT; CDR3: CASTSDDRGTDTQYF
length: 14; size: -; D: -; J: TRBJ2-7; V: TRBV3-1; DNA: TGTGCCAGCAGCCAAGAAGGGAGAACCCACGAGCAGTACTTC; CDR3: CASSQEGRTHEQYF
length: 15; size: many; D: -; J: TRBJ2-7; V: TRBV2; DNA: TGTGCCAACAAGGCCGTGGGCGCGTCCTCCTACGAGCAGTACTTC; CDR3: CANKAVGASSYEQYF
length: 14; size: -; D: -; J: TRBJ1-1; V: TRBV5-1; DNA: TGCGCCAGCAGGTTTGAGGGGGGGATGACTGAAGCTTTCTTT; CDR3: CASRFEGGMTEAFF
length: 14; size: many; D: -; J: TRBJ2-2; V: TRBV27; DNA: TGTGCCAGCAGTCTTCTTGCGAACACCGGGGAGCTGTTTTTT; CDR3: CASSLLANTGELFF
length: 18; size: many; D: -; J: TRBJ1-2; V: TRBV27; DNA: TGTGCCAGCAGTCCCAGGGAAGGGCGGGGGCCTACCAACTATGGCTACACCTTC; CDR3: CASSPREGRGPTNYGYTF
length: 14; size: many; D: -; J: TRBJ2-1; V: TRBV7-2; DNA: TGTGCCAGCAGCTTGGGGACAAGTTACAATGAGCAGTTCTTC; CDR3: CASSLGTSYNEQFF
length: 15; size: many; D: -; J: TRBJ2-3; V: TRBV5-1; DNA: TGCGCCAGCAGCCCTCCAGTAGAAGTAGGAGATACGCAGTATTTT; CDR3: CASSPPVEVGDTQYF
length: 19; size: -; D: -; J: TRBJ1-3; V: TRBV7-9; DNA: TGTGCCAGCAGCGCAAAAGGCTGGTTCTCGACTTTGGGGGGAAACACCATATATTTT; CDR3: CASSAKGWFSTLGGNTIYF
length: 14; size: few; D: TRBD2; J: TRBJ2-2; V: TRBV5-8; DNA: TGTGCCAGCGGACTAGCGGAAAACACCGGGGAGCTGTTTTTT; CDR3: CASGLAENTGELFF
length: 12; size: many; D: -; J: TRBJ2-7; V: TRBV27; DNA: TGTGCCAGCAGTCCTTGGCCACACGAGCAGTACTTC; CDR3: CASSPWPHEQYF
length: 10; size: many; D: -; J: TRBJ1-1; V: TRBV11-3; DNA: TGTGCCAGCAGTCGGACAGCAGCTTTCTTT; CDR3: CASSRTAAFF
length: 13; size: -; D: -; J: TRBJ2-1; V: TRBV24-1; DNA: TGTGCCACCAGTGATCCCAGGTACAATGAGCAGTTCTTC; CDR3: CATSDPRYNEQFF
length: 18; size: -; D: -; J: TRBJ2-4; V: TRBV9; DNA: TGTGCCAGCAGCGTAGCGAAACCCCACCTAATAGCCAAAAACATTCAGTACTTC; CDR3: CASSVAKPHLIAKNIQYF
length: 16; size: -; D: -; J: TRBJ2-2; V: TRBV7-9; DNA: TGTGCCAGCAGCTCAGGACTGATCGCGAACACCGGGGAGCTGTTTTTT; CDR3: CASSSGLIANTGELFF
length: 15; size: many; D: -; J: TRBJ1-1; V: TRBV15; DNA: TGTGCCACCAGCAGAGAAGGGAGTACGAACACTGAAGCTTTCTTT; CDR3: CATSREGSTNTEAFF
length: 17; size: -; D: -; J: TRBJ2-5; V: TRBV6-1; DNA: TGTGCCAGCAGTGGGGCAGCCAGTGGGCGGTCGGGGGAGACCCAGTACTTC; CDR3: CASSGAASGRSGETQYF
length: 16; size: many; D: TRBD2; J: TRBJ2-3; V: TRBV20-1; DNA: TGCAGTGCTAGTCCCCCGGGACTAGCGGGAGAAGATACGCAGTATTTT; CDR3: CSASPPGLAGEDTQYF
length: 15; size: -; D: -; J: TRBJ1-4; V: TRBV25-1; DNA: TGTGCCAGCAGTCCAAGGGGAGGGGTAAATGAAAAACTGTTTTTT; CDR3: CASSPRGGVNEKLFF
length: 15; size: many; D: TRBD2; J: TRBJ2-3; V: TRBV5-1; DNA: TGCGCCAGCGGACTAGCGGGAGAGTCGGCAGATACGCAGTATTTT; CDR3: CASGLAGESADTQYF
length: 16; size: many; D: TRBD1; J: TRBJ2-2; V: TRBV11-2; DNA: TGTGCCAGCAGGGAACGGGACAGGGGGTTTACCGGGGAGCTGTTTTTT; CDR3: CASRERDRGFTGELFF
length: 15; size: few; D: -; J: TRBJ2-2; V: TRBV24-1; DNA: TGTGCCACCAGTGAATCGGGAGTAATGACCGGGGAGCTGTTTTTT; CDR3: CATSESGVMTGELFF
length: 13; size: many; D: -; J: TRBJ2-7; V: TRBV20-1; DNA: TGCAGTGCTCGGAACAGGGAAGCGTACGAGCAGTACTTC; CDR3: CSARNREAYEQYF
length: 13; size: many; D: TRBD1; J: TRBJ2-7; V: TRBV7-2; DNA: TGTGCCAGCAGTTACGGACAGGGGGCGCGGCAGTACTTC; CDR3: CASSYGQGARQYF
length: 15; size: -; D: -; J: TRBJ2-3; V: TRBV30; DNA: TGTGCCTGGGGGGCGATAGCCTGGGGGGCAGATACGCAGTATTTT; CDR3: CAWGAIAWGADTQYF
length: 13; size: many; D: -; J: TRBJ2-7; V: TRBV24-1; DNA: TGTGCCACCAGTGATTTGCACGGTTACGAGCAGTACTTC; CDR3: CATSDLHGYEQYF
length: 14; size: many; D: -; J: TRBJ2-5; V: TRBV20-1; DNA: TGCAGTGCTAGAGATATAGAGCGGCAAGAGACCCAGTACTTC; CDR3: CSARDIERQETQYF
length: 14; size: many; D: -; J: TRBJ1-3; V: TRBV2; DNA: TGTGCCAGCAGTGATGGGGGGGCTGGAAACACCATATATTTT; CDR3: CASSDGGAGNTIYF
length: 15; size: few; D: TRBD1; J: TRBJ2-2; V: TRBV28; DNA: TGTGCCAGCAGTCGCCATGACAGGGACACCGGGGAGCTGTTTTTT; CDR3: CASSRHDRDTGELFF
length: 15; size: -; D: -; J: TRBJ2-1; V: TRBV19; DNA: TGTGCCAGTGGGGGGTCCTCGAGGGGGGCCAATGAGCAGTTCTTC; CDR3: CASGGSSRGANEQFF
length: 13; size: many; D: -; J: TRBJ2-3; V: TRBV20-1; DNA: TGCAGTGCTAATCCTCCAGCCACAGATACGCAGTATTTT; CDR3: CSANPPATDTQYF
length: 15; size: few; D: -; J: TRBJ1-2; V: TRBV12-3/TRBV12-4; DNA: TGTGCCAGCAGCCCTGGTTCCGGGGCCAACTATGGCTACACCTTC; CDR3: CASSPGSGANYGYTF
length: 14; size: many; D: TRBD1; J: TRBJ2-3; V: TRBV20-1; DNA: TGCAGTGCTGGGCCAGGGGGAAGAACAGATACGCAGTATTTT; CDR3: CSAGPGGRTDTQYF
length: 16; size: -; D: TRBD2; J: TRBJ2-2; V: TRBV7-3; DNA: TGTGCCAGCAGCTTAACAGCGGGGCATCGCACCGGGGAGCTGTTTTTT; CDR3: CASSLTAGHRTGELFF
length: 15; size: many; D: TRBD1; J: TRBJ1-2; V: TRBV12-3/TRBV12-4; DNA: TGTGCCAGCACCCCGACAGGGAGCTCTGGATATGGCTACACCTTC; CDR3: CASTPTGSSGYGYTF
length: 15; size: many; D: -; J: TRBJ2-1; V: TRBV28; DNA: TGTGCCAGCAGTTTGGTTTGGCCCTCCTACAATGAGCAGTTCTTC; CDR3: CASSLVWPSYNEQFF
length: 13; size: many; D: -; J: TRBJ2-2; V: TRBV6-1; DNA: TGTGCCAGCAGCCCGGGGCCGGTCGGGGAGCTGTTTTTT; CDR3: CASSPGPVGELFF
length: 13; size: many; D: -; J: TRBJ1-1; V: TRBV7-9; DNA: TGTGCCAGCAGCTTAACAATTAACACTGAAGCTTTCTTT; CDR3: CASSLTINTEAFF